These 12 T cell receptor beta chains came from one sample sequenced in a study of blood T cell repertoires in COVID-19. The table came from immunoSEQ multiplex PCR; TCRdb's copy has only in-frame clones and leaves some out. This repertoire shows 250,000 to 350,000 clones, about four fifths found once; its top ten account for about a sixth. The sample was peripheral blood. The origin of the receptors is a person aged 65-85 years with COVID-19, enrolled during active disease.

This chain uses TRBV19 with TRBJ2-5, with 9 bases aligning to TRBD1. The CDR3 contains 13 residues. Per germline, CDR1 LNHDA and CDR2 SQIVND (reference sequence). V lost 9 bases and J lost 4; bases outside the gene matches: 6. The CDR3 DNA reads TGTGCCAGCCGAACGACAGGGGGAGAGACCCAGTACTTC. This gives the protein CASRTTGGETQYF. Looking up the rest from reference TRBV19 and TRBJ2-5 gives the full variable domain: DGGITQSPKYLFRKEGQNVTLSCEQNLNHDAMYWYRQDPGQGLRLIYYSQIVNDFQKGDIAEGYSVSREKKESFPLTVTSAQKNPTAFYLCASRTTGGETQYFGPGTRLLVL.

The V call is TRBV5-1, the J call TRBJ2-3; 7 bases are shared with TRBD1. Losses at the gene ends were 2 bases for V and 0 bases for J; bases not matched to a gene: 3. This CDR3 has 15 amino acids. Per germline, CDR1 SGHRS and CDR2 YFSETQ. This chain's CDR3 is CASSFDRASTDTQYF. For the CDR3, the DNA is TGCGCCAGCAGCTTCGACAGGGCTAGCACAGATACGCAGTATTTT.

The chain combines TRBV19 with TRBJ2-2; D might be TRBD2 (6 bases). Trimming took 4 bases from V and 5 from J, leaving 11 bases between them. Germline values: CDR1 LNHDA, CDR2 SQIVND (reference sequence). The CDR3 loop spans 14 amino acids. The CDR3 DNA follows: TGTGCCAGTAGTAGGGACTTTATGACCGGGGAGCTGTTTTTT. This gives the protein CASSRDFMTGELFF.

In its sample, this clone was seen a few times. J is TRBJ1-6 and V is TRBV4-3, with D uncertain. Trimming left V 0 bases short and J 7 bases short, with 10 bases between. The germline gives CDR1 LGHNA, CDR2 YSLEER. The length of the CDR3 is 15 residues. The CDR3 nucleotides are TGCGCCAGCAGCCAAGAGCGGATTGAAAATTCACCCCTCCACTTT. As protein: CASSQERIENSPLHF.

The chain couples TRBV5-4 to TRBJ2-7, with 7 nucleotides matching TRBD1. V shed 0 bases and J 2 bases; nucleotides not matched to a gene: 5. Germline V gene lookup returns CDR1 SGHNT and CDR2 YYREEE (reference sequence). The CDR3 has 15 residues. The CDR3 protein is CASSLAETGTYEQYF. CDR3 DNA: TGTGCCAGCAGCTTGGCCGAGACAGGGACCTACGAGCAGTACTTC.

V and J are TRBV27 and TRBJ2-7, with TRBD1 matching over 9 bases. The CDR3 spans 13 residues. J gave up 0 bases and V 6 bases, and 0 bases lay outside the gene matches. The germline V gene encodes CDR1 MNHEY and CDR2 SMNVEV (reference sequence). CDR3 amino acids: CASRTGGSYEQYF. For the CDR3, the DNA is TGTGCCAGCAGGACAGGGGGCTCCTACGAGCAGTACTTC.

This chain uses TRBV7-9 with TRBJ1-4; 11 bases are shared with TRBD1. The V gene's germline CDR1 is SEHNR and CDR2 FQNEAQ (reference sequence). Trimming at V came to 5 bases and at J to 0 bases, leaving 2 bases not matched to a gene. The CDR3 contains 16 residues. The CDR3 protein is CASSKGQGATNEKLFF. In DNA form, the CDR3 reads TGTGCCAGCAGCAAGGGACAGGGGGCAACTAATGAAAAACTGTTTTTT.

The V gene is TRBV19, the J gene TRBJ1-5; 10 bases are a match to TRBD1. CDR1 LNHDA and CDR2 SQIVND come from the germline V gene (reference sequence). After removal of 4 bases from V and 8 bases from J, the junction contained 8 bases not matched to a gene. The CDR3 spans 15 residues. The CDR3 loop reads CASSTGPGQGKPQHF. The DNA of the CDR3 is TGTGCCAGTAGTACCGGACCGGGACAGGGGAAGCCCCAGCATTTT.

The chain employs TRBV5-1 and TRBJ1-1, with D tentatively TRBD1 (6 bases). V dropped 4 bases and J dropped 0 bases, with 19 bases sitting between them. The CDR3 extends over 17 amino acids. CDR1 is SGHRS, CDR2 YFSETQ, per germline. DNA of the CDR3: TGCGCCAGCAGCCCCTTTGGACAGACTTTAATGAACACTGAAGCTTTCTTT. Translation: CASSPFGQTLMNTEAFF.

At least ten counts were recorded for this clone. CDR3 residues: CASSPRGTDDGYTF. The CDR3, as DNA: TGTGCCAGCTCACCACGAGGGACAGATGATGGCTACACCTTC. The V gene is TRBV18, the J gene TRBJ1-2; 7 bases align to TRBD1. The CDR3 is 14 residues long. Losses at the gene ends were 1 base for V and 6 bases for J; bases not matched to a gene: 5. Germline V gene data show CDR1 as KGHSH and CDR2 as LQKENI. The full variable domain, completed using reference TRBV18 and TRBJ1-2, is NAGVMQNPRHLVRRRGQEARLRCSPMKGHSHVYWYRQLPEEGLKFMVYLQKENIIDESGMPKERFSAEFPKEGPSILRIQQVVRGDSAAYFCASSPRGTDDGYTFGSGTRLTVV.

The chain is built from TRBV20-1 and TRBJ2-5; 7 nucleotides agree with TRBD2. CDR1 and CDR2 from the germline V gene are DFQATT and SNEGSKA (reference sequence). CDR3 length: 11 residues. J lost 3 bases, V lost 7 bases, and 2 bases had no gene match. The CDR3 here is CSVGTKETQYF. The CDR3 DNA reads as TGCAGTGTTGGGACTAAAGAGACCCAGTACTTC.

The chain combines TRBV14 with TRBJ1-5; D is unresolved. Trimming removed 2 bases from V and 7 bases from J, with 6 bases in between. Germline V lookup: CDR1 SGHDN, CDR2 FVKESK. The CDR3 contains 12 residues. The CDR3 DNA follows: TGTGCCAGCAGCCAACCGGGGCAGCCCCAGCATTTT. It translates to CASSQPGQPQHF.